This record covers a single TCR beta chain. These data are taken from a study of T-cell reconstitution after alpha-beta-depleted transplantation in children. Germline V gene sequence: CDR1 MNHEY, CDR2 SMNVEV (reference sequence). J lost 10 bases, V lost 3 bases, and 13 bases had no gene match. The CDR3 is 17 amino acids. Unique molecular identifiers were incorporated during preparation of the TCRbeta library. TCRdb redid the calling of the PCR reads with MiXCR, one entry per CDR3 protein. The data hold 450,000 to 600,000 distinct CDR3 sequences, with 32% observed a single time. This clonotype was obtained from a human donor who donated a stem cell graft to a child with aplastic anemia. The genes are TRBV27 and TRBJ2-1; 12 bases line up with TRBD2. The input for sequencing was PBMCs from the stem cell graft donor, taken from the stem cell graft. CDR3 bases: TGTGCCAGCAGTTTCCCATCGACTAGCGGGAGAATGGGGGAGCAGTTCTTC. Translating it yields CASSFPSTSGRMGEQFF.